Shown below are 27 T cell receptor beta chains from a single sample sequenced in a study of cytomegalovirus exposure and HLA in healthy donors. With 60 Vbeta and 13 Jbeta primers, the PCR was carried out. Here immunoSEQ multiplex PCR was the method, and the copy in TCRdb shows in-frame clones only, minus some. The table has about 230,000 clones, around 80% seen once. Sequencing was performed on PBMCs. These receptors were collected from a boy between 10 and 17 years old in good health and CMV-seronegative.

The CDR3 nucleotides read TGTGCCAGCAGCTTGACAGGGCCTGGAAACACCATATATTTT. The encoded protein is CASSLTGPGNTIYF. This chain uses TRBV7-9 with TRBJ1-3, with 7 bases matching TRBD1. The ends lost 3 bases at V and 2 bases at J; junction bases unmatched: 1. In germline, CDR1 is SEHNR, CDR2 FQNEAQ (reference sequence). This CDR3 comprises 14 residues.

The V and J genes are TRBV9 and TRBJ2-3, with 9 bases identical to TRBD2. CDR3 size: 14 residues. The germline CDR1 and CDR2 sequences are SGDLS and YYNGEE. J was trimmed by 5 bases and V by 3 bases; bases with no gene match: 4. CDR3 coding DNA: TGTGCCAGCAGCGCGCGGGGGGGAGGAGATACGCAGTATTTT. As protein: CASSARGGGDTQYF.

CDR3 DNA: TGTGCCAGCAGCTTAGCGACAGGGAGCACAGATACGCAGTATTTT. Its protein product is CASSLATGSTDTQYF. This sequence joins TRBV11-1 and TRBJ2-3; TRBD1 agrees at 7 bases. The length of the CDR3 is 15 residues. Germline V CDR1 and CDR2: SGHAT, FQDESV (reference sequence). J gave up 0 bases and V 0 bases, and 0 bases lay outside the gene matches.

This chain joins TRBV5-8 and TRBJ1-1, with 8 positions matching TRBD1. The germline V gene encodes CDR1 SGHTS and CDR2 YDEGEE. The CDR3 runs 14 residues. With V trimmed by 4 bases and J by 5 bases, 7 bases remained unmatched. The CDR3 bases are TGTGCCAGCAGCCTCGGGACAGGTTGGACTGAAGCTTTCTTT. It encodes CASSLGTGWTEAFF.

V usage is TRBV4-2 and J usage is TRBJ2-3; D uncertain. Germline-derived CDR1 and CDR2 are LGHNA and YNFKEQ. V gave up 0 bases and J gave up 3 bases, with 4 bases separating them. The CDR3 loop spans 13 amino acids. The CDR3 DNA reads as TGTGCCAGCAGCCAAGATACAACAGATACGCAGTATTTT. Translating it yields CASSQDTTDTQYF.

CDR3 residues: CASSFKGQNQPQHF. CDR3 bases: TGTGCCAGCAGCTTCAAGGGACAAAATCAGCCCCAGCATTTT. The chain uses TRBV7-9 and TRBJ1-5; D might be TRBD1 (6 bases). Germline-derived CDR1 and CDR2 are SEHNR and FQNEAQ (reference sequence). V was cut by 3 bases and J by 4 bases, with 10 bases left in between. This CDR3 is 14 amino acids long.

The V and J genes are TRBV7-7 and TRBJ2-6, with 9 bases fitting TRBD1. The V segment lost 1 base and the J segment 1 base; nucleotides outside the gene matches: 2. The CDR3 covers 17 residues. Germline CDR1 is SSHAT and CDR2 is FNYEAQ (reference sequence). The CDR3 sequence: CASSLGDRASGANVLTF. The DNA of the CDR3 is TGTGCCAGCAGCTTAGGGGACAGGGCTTCTGGGGCCAACGTCCTGACTTTC.

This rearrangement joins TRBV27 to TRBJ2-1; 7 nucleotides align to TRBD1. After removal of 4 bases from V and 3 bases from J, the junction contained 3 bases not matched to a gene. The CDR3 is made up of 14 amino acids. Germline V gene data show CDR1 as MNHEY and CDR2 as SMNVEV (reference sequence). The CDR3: CASSSGTVYNEQFF. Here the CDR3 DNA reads TGTGCCAGCAGTTCCGGGACAGTCTACAATGAGCAGTTCTTC.

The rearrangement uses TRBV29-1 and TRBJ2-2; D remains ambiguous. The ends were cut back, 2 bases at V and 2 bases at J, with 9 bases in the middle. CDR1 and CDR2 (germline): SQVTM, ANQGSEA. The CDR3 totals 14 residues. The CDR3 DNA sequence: TGCAGCGTTGAACCTAACCTAAACACCGGGGAGCTGTTTTTT. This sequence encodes CSVEPNLNTGELFF.

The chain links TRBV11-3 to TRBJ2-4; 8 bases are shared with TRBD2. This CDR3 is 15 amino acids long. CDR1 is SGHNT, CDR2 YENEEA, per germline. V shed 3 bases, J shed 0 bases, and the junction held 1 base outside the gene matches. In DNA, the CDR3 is TGTGCCAGCAGCTTTAGCGGGATAGCCAAAAACATTCAGTACTTC. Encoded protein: CASSFSGIAKNIQYF.

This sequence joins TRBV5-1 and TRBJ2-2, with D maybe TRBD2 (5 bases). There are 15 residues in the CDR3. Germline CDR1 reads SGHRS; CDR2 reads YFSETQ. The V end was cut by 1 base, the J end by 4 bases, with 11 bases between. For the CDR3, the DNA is TGCGCCAGCAGCTTGAACGGCGGGCCCACCGGGGAGCTGTTTTTT. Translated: CASSLNGGPTGELFF. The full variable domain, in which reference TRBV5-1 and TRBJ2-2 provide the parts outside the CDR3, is KAGVTQTPRYLIKTRGQQVTLSCSPISGHRSVSWYQQTPGQGLQFLFEYFSETQRNKGNFPGRFSGRQFSNSRSEMNVSTLELGDSALYLCASSLNGGPTGELFFGEGSRLTVL.

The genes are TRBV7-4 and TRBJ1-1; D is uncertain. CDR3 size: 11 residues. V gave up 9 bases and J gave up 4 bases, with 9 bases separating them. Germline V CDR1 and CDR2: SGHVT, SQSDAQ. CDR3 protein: CARPYGTEAFF. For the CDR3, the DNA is TGTGCCAGACCCTACGGCACTGAAGCTTTCTTT.

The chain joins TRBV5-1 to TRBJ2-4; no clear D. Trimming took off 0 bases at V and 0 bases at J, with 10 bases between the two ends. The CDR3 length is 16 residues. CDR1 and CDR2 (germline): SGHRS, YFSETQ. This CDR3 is CASSLGGALAKNIQYF. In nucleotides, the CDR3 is TGCGCCAGCAGCTTGGGTGGAGCACTAGCCAAAAACATTCAGTACTTC.

CDR3: CASSPRSLAGGGGPDTQYF. The CDR3 region has the DNA TGTGCCAGCAGCCCTCGTTCACTAGCGGGGGGGGGAGGTCCAGATACGCAGTATTTT. This rearrangement joins TRBV11-2 to TRBJ2-3; 13 nucleotides line up with TRBD2. Germline CDR1 is SGHAT and CDR2 is FQNNGV. The ends lost 5 bases at V and 4 bases at J; junction bases unmatched: 15. The CDR3 sequence is 19 residues long.

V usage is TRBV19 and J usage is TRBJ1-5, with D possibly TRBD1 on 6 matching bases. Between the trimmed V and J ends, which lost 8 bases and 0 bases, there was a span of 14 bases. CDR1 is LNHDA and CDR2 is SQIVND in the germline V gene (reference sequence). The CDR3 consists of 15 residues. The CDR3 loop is CASSLDSLSNQPQHF. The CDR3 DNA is TGTGCCAGTTCCCTGGACAGCCTTAGCAATCAGCCCCAGCATTTT.

The CDR3 bases are TGTGCCAGCTCACCCAACAACCCAGGGGGCCGAGAGACTGAAGCTTTCTTT. Translating it yields CASSPNNPGGRETEAFF. V gene TRBV18 combines with J gene TRBJ1-1, with TRBD1 matching 8 bases. The V gene end was trimmed by 3 bases and the J gene end by 5 bases; junction bases not matched to a gene: 14. Germline-derived CDR1 and CDR2 are KGHSH and LQKENI. The CDR3 spans 17 residues.

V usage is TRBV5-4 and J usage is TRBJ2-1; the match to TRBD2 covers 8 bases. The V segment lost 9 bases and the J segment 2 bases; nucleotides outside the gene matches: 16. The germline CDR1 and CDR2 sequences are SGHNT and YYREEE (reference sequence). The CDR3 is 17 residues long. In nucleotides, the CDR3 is TGTGCCATCAAAGGGGTGGGGCGGGAGGCCACCTACAATGAGCAGTTCTTC. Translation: CAIKGVGREATYNEQFF.

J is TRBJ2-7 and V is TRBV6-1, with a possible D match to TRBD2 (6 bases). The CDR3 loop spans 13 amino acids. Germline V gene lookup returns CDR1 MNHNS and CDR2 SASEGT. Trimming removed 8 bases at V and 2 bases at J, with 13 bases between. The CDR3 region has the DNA TGTGCCAGCCCCGGAGGGCCAGCCTACGAGCAGTACTTC. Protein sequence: CASPGGPAYEQYF.

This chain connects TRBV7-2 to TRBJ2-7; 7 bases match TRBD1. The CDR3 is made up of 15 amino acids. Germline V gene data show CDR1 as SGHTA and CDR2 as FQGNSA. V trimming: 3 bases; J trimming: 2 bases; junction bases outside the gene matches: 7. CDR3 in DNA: TGTGCCAGCAGCTTCGGGAAGGGGGCCCCCTACGAGCAGTACTTC. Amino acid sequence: CASSFGKGAPYEQYF.

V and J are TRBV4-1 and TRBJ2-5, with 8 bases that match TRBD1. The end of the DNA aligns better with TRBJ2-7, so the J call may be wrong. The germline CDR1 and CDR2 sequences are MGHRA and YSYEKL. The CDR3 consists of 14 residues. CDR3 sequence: CASSPQNRGYEQYF. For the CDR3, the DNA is TGCGCCAGCAGCCCCCAAAACAGGGGGTACGAGCAGTACTTC.

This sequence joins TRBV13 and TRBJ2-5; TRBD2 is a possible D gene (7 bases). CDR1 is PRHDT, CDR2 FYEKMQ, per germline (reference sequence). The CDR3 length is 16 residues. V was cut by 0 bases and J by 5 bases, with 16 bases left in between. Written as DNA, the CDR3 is TGTGCCAGCAGCTTAGGCCTCCCGGGGGGCGGTGAGACCCAGTACTTC. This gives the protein CASSLGLPGGGETQYF.

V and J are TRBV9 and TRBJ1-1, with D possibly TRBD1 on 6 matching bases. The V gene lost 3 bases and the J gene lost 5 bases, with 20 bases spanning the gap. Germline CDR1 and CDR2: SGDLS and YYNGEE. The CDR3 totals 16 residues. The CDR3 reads CASSEGGGRDATEAFF. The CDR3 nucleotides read TGTGCCAGCAGCGAAGGGGGGGGGCGGGATGCGACTGAAGCTTTCTTT.

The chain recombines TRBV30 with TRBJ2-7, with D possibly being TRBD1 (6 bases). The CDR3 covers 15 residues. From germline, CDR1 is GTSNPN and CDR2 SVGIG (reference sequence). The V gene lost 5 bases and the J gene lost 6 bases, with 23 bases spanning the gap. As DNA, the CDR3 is TGTGCCTGGGCCCACCGATTACAGGGACGGAGCGAGCAGTACTTC. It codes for CAWAHRLQGRSEQYF.

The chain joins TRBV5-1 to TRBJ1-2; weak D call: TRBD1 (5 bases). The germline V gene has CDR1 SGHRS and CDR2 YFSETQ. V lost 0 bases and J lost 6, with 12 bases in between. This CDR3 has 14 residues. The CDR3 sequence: CASSLEGVADGYTF. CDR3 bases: TGCGCCAGCAGCTTGGAAGGGGTGGCGGATGGCTACACCTTC.

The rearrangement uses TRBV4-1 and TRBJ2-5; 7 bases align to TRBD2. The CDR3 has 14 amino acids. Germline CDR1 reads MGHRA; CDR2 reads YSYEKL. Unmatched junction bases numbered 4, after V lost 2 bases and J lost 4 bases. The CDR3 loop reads CASSQWLAGETQYF. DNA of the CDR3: TGCGCCAGCAGCCAATGGTTAGCGGGAGAGACCCAGTACTTC.

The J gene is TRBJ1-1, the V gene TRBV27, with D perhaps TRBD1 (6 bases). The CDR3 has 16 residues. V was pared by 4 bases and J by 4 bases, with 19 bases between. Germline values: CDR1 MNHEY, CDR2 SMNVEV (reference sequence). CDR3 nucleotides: TGTGCCAGCAGTTCACCGAGAAGGAACAGGGCCACTGAAGCTTTCTTT. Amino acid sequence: CASSSPRRNRATEAFF.

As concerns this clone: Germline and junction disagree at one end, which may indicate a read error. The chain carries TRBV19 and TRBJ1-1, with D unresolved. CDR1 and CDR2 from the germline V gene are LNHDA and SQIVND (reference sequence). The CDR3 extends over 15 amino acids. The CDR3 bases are TGTGCCAGCTTACCCCTGGAGGGTCTGAAGACTGAAGCTTTCTTT. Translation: CASLPLEGLKTEAFF. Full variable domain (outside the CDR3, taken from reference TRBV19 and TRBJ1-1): DGGITQSPKYLFRKEGQNVTLSCEQNLNHDAMYWYRQDPGQGLRLIYYSQIVNDFQKGDIAEGYSVSREKKESFPLTVTSAQKNPTAFYLCASLPLEGLKTEAFFGQGTRLTVV.